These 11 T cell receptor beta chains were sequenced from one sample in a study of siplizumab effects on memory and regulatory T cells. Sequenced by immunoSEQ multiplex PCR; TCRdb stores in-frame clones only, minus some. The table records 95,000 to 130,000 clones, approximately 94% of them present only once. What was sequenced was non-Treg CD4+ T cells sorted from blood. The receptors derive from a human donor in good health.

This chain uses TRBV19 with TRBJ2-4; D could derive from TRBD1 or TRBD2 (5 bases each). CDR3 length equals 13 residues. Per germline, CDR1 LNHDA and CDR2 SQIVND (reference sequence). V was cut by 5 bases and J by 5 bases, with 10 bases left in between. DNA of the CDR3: TGTGCCAGTAGTCCGGGACCGGAAAACATTCAGTACTTC. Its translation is CASSPGPENIQYF.

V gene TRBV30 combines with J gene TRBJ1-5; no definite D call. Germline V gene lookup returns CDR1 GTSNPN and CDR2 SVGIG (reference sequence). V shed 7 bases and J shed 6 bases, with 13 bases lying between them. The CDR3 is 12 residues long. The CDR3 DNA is TGTGCCTTCGGAGGGTTAGGTCAGCCCCAGCATTTT. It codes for CAFGGLGQPQHF.

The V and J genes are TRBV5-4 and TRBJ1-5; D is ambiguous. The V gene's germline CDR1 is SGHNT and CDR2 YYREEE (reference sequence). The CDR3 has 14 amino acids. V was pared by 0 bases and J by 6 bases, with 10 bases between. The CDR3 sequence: CASSLGGGFQPQHF. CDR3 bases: TGTGCCAGCAGCTTGGGCGGAGGGTTTCAGCCCCAGCATTTT.

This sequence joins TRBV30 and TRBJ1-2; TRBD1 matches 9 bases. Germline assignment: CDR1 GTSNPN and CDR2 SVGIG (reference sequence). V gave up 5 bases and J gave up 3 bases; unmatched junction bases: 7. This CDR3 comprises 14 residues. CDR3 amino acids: CAWDRTGGYYGYTF. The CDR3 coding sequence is TGTGCCTGGGATAGAACAGGGGGCTACTATGGCTACACCTTC. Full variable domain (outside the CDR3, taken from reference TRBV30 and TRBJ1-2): SQTIHQWPATLVQPVGSPLSLECTVEGTSNPNLYWYRQAAGRGLQLLFYSVGIGQISSEVPQNLSASRPQDRQFILSSKKLLLSDSGFYLCAWDRTGGYYGYTFGSGTRLTVV.

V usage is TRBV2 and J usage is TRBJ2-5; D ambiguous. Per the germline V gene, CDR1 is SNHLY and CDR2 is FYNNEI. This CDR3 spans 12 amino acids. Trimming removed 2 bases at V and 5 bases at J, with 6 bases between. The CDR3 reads CASSEYAETQYF. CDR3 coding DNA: TGTGCCAGCAGTGAATATGCCGAGACCCAGTACTTC.

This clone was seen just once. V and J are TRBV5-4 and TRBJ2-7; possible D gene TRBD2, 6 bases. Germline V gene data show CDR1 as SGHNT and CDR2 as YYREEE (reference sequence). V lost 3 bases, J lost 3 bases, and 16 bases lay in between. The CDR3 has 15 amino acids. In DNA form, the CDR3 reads TGTGCCAGCAGCTCCCGGCCGACTAGTGGCTACGAGCAGTACTTC. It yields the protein CASSSRPTSGYEQYF.

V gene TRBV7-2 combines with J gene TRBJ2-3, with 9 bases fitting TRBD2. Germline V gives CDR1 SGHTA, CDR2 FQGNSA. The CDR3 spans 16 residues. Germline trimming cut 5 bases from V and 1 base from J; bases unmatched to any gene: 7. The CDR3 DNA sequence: TGTGCCAGCAGCACAGATAGCGGGGGCCGCACAGATACGCAGTATTTT. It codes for CASSTDSGGRTDTQYF.

CDR3 DNA sequence: TGCGCCAGCAGCCAAGGACAGGCCCTCTTGGATACGCAGTATTTT. This translates into CASSQGQALLDTQYF. The chain combines TRBV4-1 with TRBJ2-3, with TRBD1 as a possible D gene (6 bases). The V end lost 1 base, the J end lost 6 bases, and 14 bases lay between the germline ends. Per the germline V gene, CDR1 is MGHRA and CDR2 is YSYEKL. The CDR3 covers 15 residues.

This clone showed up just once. In nucleotides, the CDR3 is TGTGCCAGCAGCCGAGGCGGAGGGGAGACGTCTAATGAAAAACTGTTTTTT. This translates into CASSRGGGETSNEKLFF. The rearrangement uses TRBV4-2 and TRBJ1-4; D may be TRBD1 (5 bases). CDR3 length: 17 residues. V dropped 4 bases and J dropped 3 bases, with 18 bases sitting between them. Germline V gene sequence: CDR1 LGHNA, CDR2 YNFKEQ.

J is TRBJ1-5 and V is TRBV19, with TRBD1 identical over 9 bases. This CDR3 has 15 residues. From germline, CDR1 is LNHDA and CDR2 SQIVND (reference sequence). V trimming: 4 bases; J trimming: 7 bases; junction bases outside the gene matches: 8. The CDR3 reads CASSTGTGRIQPQHF. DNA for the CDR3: TGTGCCAGTAGTACCGGGACAGGGAGAATCCAGCCCCAGCATTTT. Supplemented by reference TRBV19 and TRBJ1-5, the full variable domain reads DGGITQSPKYLFRKEGQNVTLSCEQNLNHDAMYWYRQDPGQGLRLIYYSQIVNDFQKGDIAEGYSVSREKKESFPLTVTSAQKNPTAFYLCASSTGTGRIQPQHFGDGTRLSIL.

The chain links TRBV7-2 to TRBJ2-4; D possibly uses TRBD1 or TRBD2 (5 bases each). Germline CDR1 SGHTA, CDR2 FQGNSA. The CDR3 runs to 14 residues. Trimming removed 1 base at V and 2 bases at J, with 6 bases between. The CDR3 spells CASSLGGSKNIQYF. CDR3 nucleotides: TGTGCCAGCAGCTTAGGGGGGTCCAAAAACATTCAGTACTTC.